Detailed here is one T cell receptor (beta chain). The antigen is not known. This record belongs to a study of cytomegalovirus exposure and HLA in healthy donors. Overall study: As an earlier analysis found, 150 million to 200 million T cells yielded about 100 million unique TCR beta sequences. Study-wide results and caveats: The only immune exposure information that was available was CMV serostatus.

The PCR had 60 Vbeta and 13 Jbeta primers. Clones were sequenced by immunoSEQ multiplex PCR, and TCRdb holds only the in-frame ones, with some missing. The sample totals tens of thousands of clones. Trimming removed 1 base from V and 4 bases from J; junction bases left unmatched: 9. Germline V gene sequence: CDR1 SGDLS, CDR2 YYNGEE. This CDR3 has 16 amino acids. The TCR sequence derives from a woman in her thirties or forties in good health and CMV-seropositive. The chain couples TRBV9 to TRBJ2-3; 7 bases map to TRBD2. The material sequenced was PBMCs. CDR3 sequence (DNA): TGTGCCAGCAGCGTATCCTTTGGCGGGAGCGCAGATACGCAGTATTTT. It encodes CASSVSFGGSADTQYF.